What follows are 10 T cell receptor beta chains derived from one specimen sequenced in a study of blood T cell repertoires in COVID-19. Sequencing was performed with immunoSEQ multiplex PCR; in TCRdb, only in-frame clones are kept and a portion is missing. The table includes over 250,000 clones, 84% detected once. Material: peripheral blood. These receptors all come from a human donor with COVID-19, enrolled during active disease. The donor label of this sample is uncertain.

J is TRBJ1-5 and V is TRBV6-5, with a possible D match to TRBD1 (6 bases). CDR1 is MNHEY and CDR2 is SVGAGI in the germline V gene. The ends were cut back, 6 bases at V and 11 bases at J, with 20 bases in the middle. This CDR3 comprises 14 residues. The CDR3 loop reads CASRPTGTFGAQHF. The CDR3 DNA sequence: TGTGCCAGCAGGCCCACAGGGACCTTCGGGGCCCAGCATTTT.

In DNA, the CDR3 is TGTGCCAGCAGCCCCAGGGGAGTCTCTGGAAACACCATATATTTT. This translates into CASSPRGVSGNTIYF. This chain uses TRBV5-6 with TRBJ1-3; possible D gene TRBD1, 6 bases. Germline CDR1 and CDR2: SGHDT and YYEEEE. Trimming stripped 4 bases from V and 0 bases from J, with 11 bases between. The CDR3 loop spans 15 amino acids.

This clone has only one observation. The V call is TRBV10-3, the J call TRBJ1-5; 8 nucleotides line up with TRBD1. The germline V gene encodes CDR1 ENHRY and CDR2 SYGVKD. The CDR3 is 14 amino acids. V shed 10 bases, J shed 6 bases, and the junction held 11 bases outside the gene matches. Here the CDR3 DNA reads TGTGCCACCGCCTCTCAGGGGGCGGGTCAGCCCCAGCATTTT. The encoded protein is CATASQGAGQPQHF.

CDR3 bases: TGTGCCAGCTCCCCCGGGACTAGGTTATACGAGCAGTACTTC. Its translation is CASSPGTRLYEQYF. The chain links TRBV18 to TRBJ2-7; 8 bases map to TRBD2. Germline lookup yields CDR1 KGHSH and CDR2 LQKENI. The CDR3 runs 14 residues. V gave up 6 bases and J gave up 4 bases; unmatched junction bases: 8.

The genes are TRBV7-3 and TRBJ1-5; 11 bases align to TRBD1. The CDR3 extends over 16 amino acids. Germline-derived CDR1 and CDR2 are SGHTA and FQGTGA. V shed 5 bases and J 6 bases; nucleotides not matched to a gene: 9. The CDR3 region has the DNA TGTGCCAGCAGCCGCAAGGGACAGGGGGTGGTTCAGCCCCAGCATTTT. This sequence encodes CASSRKGQGVVQPQHF.

The chain employs TRBV19 and TRBJ2-5; TRBD1 is a possible D gene (6 bases). Germline V gene lookup returns CDR1 LNHDA and CDR2 SQIVND (reference sequence). The length of the CDR3 is 16 residues. V was cut by 4 bases and J by 5 bases, with 20 bases left in between. The CDR3 coding sequence is TGTGCCAGTAGTAAAATACAGGGCTCCCCAAGGGAGACCCAGTACTTC. This translates into CASSKIQGSPRETQYF.

This clone came up once. The chain links TRBV29-1 to TRBJ1-1, with TRBD1 matching 9 bases. This CDR3 is 13 amino acids long. Germline V lookup: CDR1 SQVTM, CDR2 ANQGSEA. With V trimmed by 6 bases and J by 1 base, 3 bases remained unmatched. CDR3 nucleotides: TGCAGCGTACTGACAGGGGGGAACACTGAAGCTTTCTTT. Protein sequence: CSVLTGGNTEAFF.

The chain joins TRBV5-4 to TRBJ1-1; tentatively, D is TRBD1 (5 bases). Germline V CDR1 and CDR2: SGHNT, YYREEE (reference sequence). The CDR3 is 16 amino acids. Trimming stripped 6 bases from V and 4 bases from J, with 22 bases between. In nucleotides, the CDR3 is TGTGCCAGCACCCCTAGGGGTGATAGGGGATCCACTGAAGCTTTCTTT. Translation: CASTPRGDRGSTEAFF. Filled out from reference TRBV5-4 and TRBJ1-1, the complete variable domain reads ETGVTQSPTHLIKTRGQQVTLRCSSQSGHNTVSWYQQALGQGPQFIFQYYREEENGRGNFPPRFSGLQFPNYSSELNVNALELDDSALYLCASTPRGDRGSTEAFFGQGTRLTVV.

The rearrangement joins TRBV6-5 to TRBJ1-1; D perhaps matches TRBD1 (6 bases). In germline, CDR1 is MNHEY, CDR2 SVGAGI. This CDR3 spans 16 amino acids. Trimming took off 2 bases at V and 4 bases at J, with 17 bases between the two ends. In DNA, the CDR3 is TGTGCCAGCAGTTACGGGACCTACAGGGAGGGCACTGAAGCTTTCTTT. Residues: CASSYGTYREGTEAFF.

In DNA, the CDR3 is TGTGCCAGCAGCGTCGAAGGACAGGACTATGGCTACACCTTC. Amino acids: CASSVEGQDYGYTF. The chain uses TRBV9 and TRBJ1-2; TRBD1 aligns across 7 bases. The V and J ends lost 2 bases and 3 bases, in that order; junction bases with no gene match: 4. The CDR3 loop spans 14 amino acids. Germline lookup yields CDR1 SGDLS and CDR2 YYNGEE.